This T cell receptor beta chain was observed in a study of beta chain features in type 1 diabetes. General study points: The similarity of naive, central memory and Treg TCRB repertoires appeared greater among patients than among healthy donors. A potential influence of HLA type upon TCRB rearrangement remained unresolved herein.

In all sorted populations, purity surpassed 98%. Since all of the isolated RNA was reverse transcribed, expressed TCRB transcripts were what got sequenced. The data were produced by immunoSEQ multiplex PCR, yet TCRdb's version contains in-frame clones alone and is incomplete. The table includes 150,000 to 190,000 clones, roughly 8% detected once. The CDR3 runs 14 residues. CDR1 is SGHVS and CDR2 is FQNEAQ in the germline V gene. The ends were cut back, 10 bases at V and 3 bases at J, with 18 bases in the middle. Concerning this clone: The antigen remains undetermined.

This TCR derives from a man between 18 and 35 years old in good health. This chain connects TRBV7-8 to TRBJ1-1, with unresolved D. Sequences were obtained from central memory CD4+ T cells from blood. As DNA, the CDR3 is TGTGCCACTAGCTTAGAGAGGTTGCACACTGAAGCTTTCTTT. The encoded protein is CATSLERLHTEAFF.